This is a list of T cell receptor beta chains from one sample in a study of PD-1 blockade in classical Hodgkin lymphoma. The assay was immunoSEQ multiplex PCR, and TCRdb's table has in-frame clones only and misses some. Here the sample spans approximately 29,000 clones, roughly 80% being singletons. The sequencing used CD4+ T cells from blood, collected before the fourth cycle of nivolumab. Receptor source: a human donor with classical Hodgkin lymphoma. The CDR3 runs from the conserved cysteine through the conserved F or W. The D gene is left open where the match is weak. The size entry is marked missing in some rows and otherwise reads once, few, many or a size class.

TGTGCCAGAAGCTCTTCTGGGGGCGGGGGCTACGAGCAGTACTTC	CARSSSGGGGYEQYF	TRBV5-3	TRBJ2-7	NA	NA
TGTGCCAGCAGCCTGGGGACAGACTGGTCAGGAGAGACCCAGTACTTC	CASSLGTDWSGETQYF	TRBV14	TRBJ2-5	TRBD1	NA
TGTGCCAGCAGTTACAGGGGGCTCCCTCCCTACGAGCAGTACTTC	CASSYRGLPPYEQYF	TRBV27	TRBJ2-7	TRBD1	NA
TGTGCCAGCAGCGTAGCGCCCCGGGAGTTCAATGAGCAGTTCTTC	CASSVAPREFNEQFF	TRBV9	TRBJ2-1	NA	few
TGTGCCAGCAGCTTTACTCGGGCGGCCACCTACGAGCAGTACTTC	CASSFTRAATYEQYF	TRBV7-9	TRBJ2-7	NA	NA
TGTGCTAGTGGTTTGGGGGACAGATACACCGGGGAGCTGTTTTTT	CASGLGDRYTGELFF	TRBV12-5	TRBJ2-2	TRBD1	few
TGCACCAGCAGCCAGGTGATAGCGGGAAGCGCCTACGAGCAGTACTTC	CTSSQVIAGSAYEQYF	TRBV1	TRBJ2-7	NA	NA
TGTGCCATCAGCTACAGGGGGACCGGGGAGCTGTTTTTT	CAISYRGTGELFF	TRBV10-3	TRBJ2-2	TRBD1	NA
TGTGCCAGCAGCTTACGGCCAGGGGAGGAAAAACTGTTTTTT	CASSLRPGEEKLFF	TRBV5-6	TRBJ1-4	NA	few
TGTGCCAGTGGACCGGGGGTCAATCAGCCCCAGCATTTT	CASGPGVNQPQHF	TRBV19	TRBJ1-5	NA	NA
TGTGCCATCAGTGAGTCGCCAGGGTCTAATGAAAAACTGTTTTTT	CAISESPGSNEKLFF	TRBV10-3	TRBJ1-4	NA	NA
TGTGCCATCAGTATACCAGGGGCCACTGAAGCTTTCTTT	CAISIPGATEAFF	TRBV10-3	TRBJ1-1	NA	NA
TGCGCCAGCAGCCCAGGGGGAGGCTCCTACGAGCAGTACTTC	CASSPGGGSYEQYF	TRBV5-1	TRBJ2-7	NA	NA
TGTGCCAGTAGTACCGGACGGACCCTCAACTATGGCTACACCTTC	CASSTGRTLNYGYTF	TRBV19	TRBJ1-2	NA	few
TGTGCCAGCAGCTTGAGGCTAGCGGTTGGCACAGATACGCAGTATTTT	CASSLRLAVGTDTQYF	TRBV5-4	TRBJ2-3	TRBD2	NA
TGTGCCAGCAGCGTATCGGTAGGGCCCATTGAGACCCAGTACTTC	CASSVSVGPIETQYF	TRBV9	TRBJ2-5	NA	NA
TGTGCCAGCTCGACACCGGGACTAGCGGGGGGCACCCAGGTGTACTTC	CASSTPGLAGGTQVYF	TRBV5-4	TRBJ2-7	TRBD2	NA
NA	CASGLGTGLLDEQFF	TRBV12-5	TRBJ2-1	NA	NA
TGTGCCAGCAGCTTAGGGGGGACAGGGGCTAACTATGGCTACACCTTC	CASSLGGTGANYGYTF	TRBV7-9	TRBJ1-2	TRBD1	NA
TGTGCCAGCAGTGAATTCGGCAGGGTGAAGACCGGGGAGCTGTTTTTT	CASSEFGRVKTGELFF	TRBV25-1	TRBJ2-2	NA	NA
TGTGCCAGCAGCACGCTCGGCAGGGACAATCAGCCCCAGCATTTT	CASSTLGRDNQPQHF	TRBV28	TRBJ1-5	NA	NA
TGTGCCAGCTCACCAGACCGAATGGGGACAGATACGCAGTATTTT	CASSPDRMGTDTQYF	TRBV18	TRBJ2-3	NA	few
TGTGCCATCGAGGGACAGGGGGGACTTGGGGGAAAGATCTCCTACAATGAGCAGTTCTTC	CAIEGQGGLGGKISYNEQFF	TRBV10-3	TRBJ2-1	TRBD1	few
TGTGCCATCAGTGCCCAGACAGGCTCCTCTGGAAACACCATATATTTT	CAISAQTGSSGNTIYF	TRBV10-3	TRBJ1-3	NA	NA
TGTGCCAGCAGCTTCGGGGGAACCCGCACTGAAGCTTTCTTT	CASSFGGTRTEAFF	TRBV5-4	TRBJ1-1	NA	few
TGTGCCAGCAGTCCCGCGACAGGGCTCGACTATGGCTACACCTTC	CASSPATGLDYGYTF	TRBV2	TRBJ1-2	TRBD1	NA
TGTGCCAGCAGCCCCGGGACAGATCTCTATGGCTACACCTTC	CASSPGTDLYGYTF	TRBV7-3	TRBJ1-2	TRBD1	few
TGTGCCAGCAGCTTTGGATGGCTAGCGGCCGGGGAGCTGTTTTTT	CASSFGWLAAGELFF	TRBV7-6	TRBJ2-2	TRBD2	few
TGTGCCAGCAGTGAATTGGGAAGGGGGAGCCTTGGTGGCTACACCTTC	CASSELGRGSLGGYTF	TRBV2	TRBJ1-2	NA	NA
TGTGCCAGCAGTGAAAAGGGCGTAGCGGGAGGGATGAATGAGCAGTTCTTC	CASSEKGVAGGMNEQFF	TRBV25-1	TRBJ2-1	TRBD2	NA
TGCGCCAGCAGCTTGGCGGGAGGCTTCAATCAGCCCCAGCATTTT	CASSLAGGFNQPQHF	TRBV5-1	TRBJ1-5	NA	NA
TGTGCCAGCAGTTCGACCGGGACAGGGGACGCTGAAGCTTTCTTT	CASSSTGTGDAEAFF	TRBV6-6	TRBJ1-1	TRBD1	NA
TGTGCCAGCCAGAGAGCCTCCTACGAGCAGTACTTC	CASQRASYEQYF	TRBV6-1	TRBJ2-7	NA	NA
TGTGCCAGCAGCTTGTTTGATGAGCAGTACTTC	CASSLFDEQYF	TRBV7-9	TRBJ2-7	NA	few
TGTGCCAGCTCACCACCGAATGGGGTGGACGAGCAGTACTTC	CASSPPNGVDEQYF	TRBV18	TRBJ2-7	NA	NA
TGTGCCAGCAGCTTAGCGGTGGACAGCTCCTACGAGCAGTACTTC	CASSLAVDSSYEQYF	TRBV7-2	TRBJ2-7	NA	NA
TGTGCCAGCAGCTCAACTCCAGGGGCCCCGGCCCTGGCCCAGCATTTT	CASSSTPGAPALAQHF	TRBV5-5	TRBJ1-5	NA	NA
TGCGCCAGCAGCTTGACAGGTCTTGGAACTGAAGCTTTCTTT	CASSLTGLGTEAFF	TRBV5-1	TRBJ1-1	NA	few
TGTGCCAGCAGTGAAGAGGCCGGGGGAAACACCATATATTTT	CASSEEAGGNTIYF	TRBV2	TRBJ1-3	NA	NA
TGCGCCAGCAGCCCGCGGGTATTGGGCAGGGGGCTGACTACATTTGGTACGCAGTATTTT	CASSPRVLGRGLTTFGTQYF	TRBV5-1	TRBJ2-3	TRBD1	NA
TGTGCCAGCAACCACTTCAGGACTAGCCTTTTCGATGAGCAGTTCTTC	CASNHFRTSLFDEQFF	TRBV27	TRBJ2-1	TRBD2	NA